This T cell receptor beta chain was identified during a study of shared clonotypes between healthy human individuals (dated by TCRdb to 2018 to 2020). About the full investigation: A couple of women and three men aged 18 to 49 years were included in the cohort. For each donor, three plates each were used for CD4 naive and CD4 memory, two plates were used for CD8 naive, and one plate was used for CD8 memory. The study deeply sequenced blood TCR repertoires of five healthy adults to estimate repertoire size and the extent of clonotype sharing between individuals. Libraries were prepared and TCR repertoires were sequenced by different laboratories using diverse techniques, in order to increase sequencing depth and limit assay-specific biases. Between about 0.85 and 8.9 billion PBMCs per donor were obtained by leukapheresis. What the study reported, not specific to this receptor: Estimated clonotype richness was generally larger for naive than for memory subsets. Compared with non-shared clonotypes, the clonotypes found in all four sorted-subset donors had higher generation probabilities. The small number of donors limited the genetic and exposure-history diversity represented. Even with the large sequencing depth, rarefaction of the sorted-subset datasets indicated that sequencing was incomplete. Only blood was sampled, and tissue TCR repertoires likely differ from those in blood. Pairwise subsampling indicated that sequencing depth was expected to affect the degree of clonotype sharing among donors. Approximately 4.8% of naive CD4, 3% to 4% of naive CD8, around 2.3% of memory CD4, and more than 0.35% of memory CD8 clonotypes were shared across a few donors.

To note about this clone: Its antigen has not been determined. The record has no base qualities; no much larger clone is one base away.

The germline ends are 12 bases apart after V is trimmed by 0 bases and J by 3 bases. Reading from cysteine to phenylalanine, the CDR3 counts 15 amino acids. Only the CDR3 part of the read is kept: 45 bases, read in frame from the first base. CDR1 and CDR2 were assigned from the germline V gene (reference sequence) as GTSNPN and SVGIG. Using the deep immunoSEQ assay, multiplex PCR amplified TCR CDR3 regions from genomic DNA. Extracted genomic DNA from each cell subset was distributed evenly across all wells of several immunoSEQ 96-well plates, and each plate was treated as a replicate. Each replicate PCR for sorted subsets received roughly 200 ng genomic DNA, equal to about 30,000 T cell genomes. Purified libraries were quantified with a Qubit 3.0 fluorometer, sized on a Bioanalyzer 2100, and re-quantified with the KAPA Library Quantification kit. Each immunoSEQ 96-well plate was sequenced on its own single-read 150-cycle Illumina NextSeq 550 flow cell. Per the original workflow: The immunoSEQ output contained only junctional sequences without quality scores, so filtering could not match that applied to full-length reads. Sequences were annotated with PyIR, a Python wrapper for IgBLAST v1.9, using IMGT germline references to assign V/J genes and CDR3. Reads were removed for weak V/J assignments (E-value above 1e-6), missing CDR3, stop codons, out-of-frame junctions, or ambiguous translated residues. V3J clonotypes were defined as sequences sharing an identical inferred V gene, J gene, and CDR3 amino acid sequence. Percentage overlap between repertoires was computed as shared unique clonotypes divided by the size of the smaller repertoire. RTK rarefaction, the Chao1 estimator, and Recon v2.1 estimates of unobserved clonotypes were used to assess repertoire richness. OLGA was used to compute generation probabilities for all TCRbeta clonotypes that the gDNA method yielded from a few donors. TCRdb holds this immuneACCESS table with in-frame rearrangements only. Some clones are missing; in checked studies, unresolved V genes explain under half, and the rest has no known cause. The V and J calls and clone size are taken from that table; D and trimming were inferred from the DNA. This sample has more than 2,000,000 clones in its table, and roughly 92% of those were observed once. The ten top clones hold over 0.12% of the sample.

Healthy HIV-negative adults with no recently reported acute infections or vaccinations were included as donors. Every donor was a Caucasian adult residing in Nashville, Tennessee, USA. Magnetic negative selection was used to enrich CD4+ T cells, after which naive cells were positively selected on CD45RA and the negative fraction became the memory subset. After blood collection by leukapheresis, PBMCs were isolated using Ficoll-Histopaque density gradient centrifugation and then cryopreserved in the vapor phase of liquid nitrogen. Analytical flow cytometry was used to check the purity and quantity of each magnetically sorted T cell population. Genomic DNA was isolated from each sorted fraction and quantified by UV absorbance on a Nanodrop 2000c.

The sequence was collected from a man aged 18 to 29 in good health. Sample: naive CD4+ T cells sorted from blood. This specimen's cell subset or site label, per the study, means: CD45RA+ positively selected. The V and J genes are TRBV30 and TRBJ2-4; the D gene is perhaps TRBD2, on 5 matching bases. Read as DNA, the sequence is TGTGCCTGGAGTGTACCCCCTAGCAACAAAAACATTCAGTACTTC. This is translated as CAWSVPPSNKNIQYF.